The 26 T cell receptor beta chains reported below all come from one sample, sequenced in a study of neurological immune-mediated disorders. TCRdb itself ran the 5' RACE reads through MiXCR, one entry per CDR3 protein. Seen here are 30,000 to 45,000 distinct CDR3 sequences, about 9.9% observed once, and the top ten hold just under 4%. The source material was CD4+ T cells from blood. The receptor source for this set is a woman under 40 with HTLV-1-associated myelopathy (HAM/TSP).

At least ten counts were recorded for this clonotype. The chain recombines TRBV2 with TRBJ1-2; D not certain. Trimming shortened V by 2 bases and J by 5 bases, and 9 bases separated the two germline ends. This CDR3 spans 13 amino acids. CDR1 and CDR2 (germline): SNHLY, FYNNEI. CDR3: CASSETGEYGYTF. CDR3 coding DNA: TGTGCCAGCAGTGAAACTGGGGAATATGGCTACACCTTC.

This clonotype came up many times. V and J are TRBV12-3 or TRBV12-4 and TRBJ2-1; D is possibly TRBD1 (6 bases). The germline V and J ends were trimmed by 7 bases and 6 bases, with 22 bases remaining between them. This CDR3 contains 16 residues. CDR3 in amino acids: CASTPPSGQLANEQFF. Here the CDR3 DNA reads TGTGCCAGCACCCCTCCGTCGGGACAACTGGCCAATGAGCAGTTCTTC.

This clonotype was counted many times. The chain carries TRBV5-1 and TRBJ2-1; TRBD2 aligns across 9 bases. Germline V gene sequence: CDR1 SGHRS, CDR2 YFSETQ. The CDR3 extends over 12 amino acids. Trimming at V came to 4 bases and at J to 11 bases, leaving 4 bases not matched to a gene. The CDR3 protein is CASSNSGGKQFF. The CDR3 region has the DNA TGCGCCAGCAGCAATAGCGGGGGAAAGCAGTTCTTC.

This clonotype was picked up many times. CDR3 protein: CASSPGTGKNTDTQYF. CDR3 sequence (DNA): TGTGCCAGCAGCCCGGGGACAGGGAAAAACACAGATACGCAGTATTTT. J is TRBJ2-3 and V is TRBV12-3 or TRBV12-4; TRBD1 aligns across 9 bases. J gave up 2 bases and V 6 bases, and 9 bases lay outside the gene matches. CDR3 length: 16 amino acids.

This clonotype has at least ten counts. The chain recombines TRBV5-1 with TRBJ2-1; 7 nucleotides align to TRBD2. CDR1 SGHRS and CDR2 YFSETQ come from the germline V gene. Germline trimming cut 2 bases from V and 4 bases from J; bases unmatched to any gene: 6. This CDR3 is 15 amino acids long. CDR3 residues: CASSLAGLFYNEQFF. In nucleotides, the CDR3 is TGCGCCAGCAGCTTAGCGGGGCTCTTTTACAATGAGCAGTTCTTC.

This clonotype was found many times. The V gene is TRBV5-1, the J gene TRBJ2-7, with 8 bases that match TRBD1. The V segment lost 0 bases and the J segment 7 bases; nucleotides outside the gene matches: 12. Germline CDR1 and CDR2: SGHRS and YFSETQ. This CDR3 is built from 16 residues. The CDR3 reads CASSLGGQGALWEQYF. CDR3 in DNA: TGCGCCAGCAGCTTGGGCGGGCAGGGGGCCCTTTGGGAGCAGTACTTC.

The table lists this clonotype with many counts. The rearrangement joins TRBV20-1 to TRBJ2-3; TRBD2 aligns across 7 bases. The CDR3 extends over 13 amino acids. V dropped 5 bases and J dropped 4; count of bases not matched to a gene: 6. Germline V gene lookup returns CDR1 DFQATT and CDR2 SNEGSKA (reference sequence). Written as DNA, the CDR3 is TGCAGTGCTGCCACTAGCGCCCCAGATACGCAGTATTTT. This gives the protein CSAATSAPDTQYF.

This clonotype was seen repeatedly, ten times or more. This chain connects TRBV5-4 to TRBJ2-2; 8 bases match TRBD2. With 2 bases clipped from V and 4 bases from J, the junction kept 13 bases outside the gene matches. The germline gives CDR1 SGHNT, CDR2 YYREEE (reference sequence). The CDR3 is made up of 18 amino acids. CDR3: CASSFGGGTLAVTGELFF. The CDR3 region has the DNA TGTGCCAGCAGCTTTGGGGGGGGGACACTAGCGGTCACCGGGGAGCTGTTTTTT.

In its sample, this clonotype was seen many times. In DNA, the CDR3 is TGCAGTGCTACAAGCGCCGGGACTAGCGGGGGGTACGAGCAGTACTTC. It yields the protein CSATSAGTSGGYEQYF. V usage is TRBV20-1 and J usage is TRBJ2-7; 15 positions agree with TRBD2. The CDR3 sequence is 16 residues long. The V and J ends lost 4 bases and 4 bases, in that order; junction bases with no gene match: 8. Germline CDR1 reads DFQATT; CDR2 reads SNEGSKA (reference sequence).

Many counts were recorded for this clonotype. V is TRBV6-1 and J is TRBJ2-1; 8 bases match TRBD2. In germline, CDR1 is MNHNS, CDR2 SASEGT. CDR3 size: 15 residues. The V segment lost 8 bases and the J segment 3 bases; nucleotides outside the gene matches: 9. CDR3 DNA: TGTGCCAGCCGGTCGGGGGGGCTCAACTACAATGAGCAGTTCTTC. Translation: CASRSGGLNYNEQFF.

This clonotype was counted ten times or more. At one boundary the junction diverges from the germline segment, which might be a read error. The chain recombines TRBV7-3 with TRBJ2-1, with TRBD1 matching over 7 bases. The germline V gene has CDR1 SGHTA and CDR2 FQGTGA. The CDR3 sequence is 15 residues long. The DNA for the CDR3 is TGTGCCAGCAGCATAACAGGGGCTCGGGGCAATGAGCAGTTCTTC. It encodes CASSITGARGNEQFF.

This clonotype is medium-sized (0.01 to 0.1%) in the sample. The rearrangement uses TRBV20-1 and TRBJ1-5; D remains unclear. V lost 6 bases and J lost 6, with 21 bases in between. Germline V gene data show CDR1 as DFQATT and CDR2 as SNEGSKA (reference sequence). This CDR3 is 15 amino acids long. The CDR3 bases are TGCAGTGCCTCTCCGGGTCCTCAAGGGTTTCAGCCCCAGCATTTT. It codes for CSASPGPQGFQPQHF.

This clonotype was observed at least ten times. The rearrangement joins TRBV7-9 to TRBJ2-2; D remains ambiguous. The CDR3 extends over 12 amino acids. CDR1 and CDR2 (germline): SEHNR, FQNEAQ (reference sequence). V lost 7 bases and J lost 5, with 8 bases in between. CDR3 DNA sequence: TGTGCCAGCAACCAGAATACCGGGGAGCTGTTTTTT. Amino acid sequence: CASNQNTGELFF. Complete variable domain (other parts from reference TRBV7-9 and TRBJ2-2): DTGVSQNPRHKITKRGQNVTFRCDPISEHNRLYWYRQTLGQGPEFLTYFQNEAQLEKSRLLSDRFSAERPKGSFSTLEIQRTEQGDSAMYLCASNQNTGELFFGEGSRLTVL.

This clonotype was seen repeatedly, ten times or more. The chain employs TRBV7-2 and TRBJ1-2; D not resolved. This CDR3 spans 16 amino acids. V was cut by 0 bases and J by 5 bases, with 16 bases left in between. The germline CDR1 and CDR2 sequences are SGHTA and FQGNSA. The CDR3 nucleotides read TGTGCCAGCAGCTTAGCCGGGCCAGCGACTATATATGGCTACACCTTC. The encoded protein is CASSLAGPATIYGYTF. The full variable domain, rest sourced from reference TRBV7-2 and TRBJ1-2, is GAGVSQSPSNKVTEKGKDVELRCDPISGHTALYWYRQSLGQGLEFLIYFQGNSAPDKSGLPSDRFSAERTGGSVSTLTIQRTQQEDSAVYLCASSLAGPATIYGYTFGSGTRLTVV.

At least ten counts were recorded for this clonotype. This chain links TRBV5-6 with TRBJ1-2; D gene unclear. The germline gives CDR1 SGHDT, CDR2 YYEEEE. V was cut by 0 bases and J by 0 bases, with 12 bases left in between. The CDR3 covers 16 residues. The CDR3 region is CASSLDGNRANYGYTF. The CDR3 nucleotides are TGTGCCAGCAGCTTGGACGGGAACCGAGCTAACTATGGCTACACCTTC.

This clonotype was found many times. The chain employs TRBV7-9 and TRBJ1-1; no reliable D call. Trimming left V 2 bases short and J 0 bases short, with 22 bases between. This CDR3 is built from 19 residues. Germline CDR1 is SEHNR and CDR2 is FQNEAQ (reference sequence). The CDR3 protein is CASSLLTFKEAKMNTEAFF. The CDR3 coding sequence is TGTGCCAGCAGCTTACTCACATTCAAGGAAGCTAAAATGAACACTGAAGCTTTCTTT. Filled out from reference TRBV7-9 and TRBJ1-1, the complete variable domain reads DTGVSQNPRHKITKRGQNVTFRCDPISEHNRLYWYRQTLGQGPEFLTYFQNEAQLEKSRLLSDRFSAERPKGSFSTLEIQRTEQGDSAMYLCASSLLTFKEAKMNTEAFFGQGTRLTVV.

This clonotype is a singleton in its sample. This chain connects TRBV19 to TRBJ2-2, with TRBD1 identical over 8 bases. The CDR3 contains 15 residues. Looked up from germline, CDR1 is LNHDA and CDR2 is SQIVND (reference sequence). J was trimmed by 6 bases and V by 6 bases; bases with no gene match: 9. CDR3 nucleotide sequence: TGTGCCAGTAGGGAGCAGGGGGCTGAGGCCGGGGAGCTGTTTTTT. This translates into CASREQGAEAGELFF.

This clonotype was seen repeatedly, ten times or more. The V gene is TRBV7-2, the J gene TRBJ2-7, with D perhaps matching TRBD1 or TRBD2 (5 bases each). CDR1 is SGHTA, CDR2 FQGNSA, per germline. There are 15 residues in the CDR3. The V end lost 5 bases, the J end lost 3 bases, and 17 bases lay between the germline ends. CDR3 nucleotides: TGTGCCAGCAGCCGAGCATCGGGACCCTTCTACGAGCAGTACTTC. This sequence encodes CASSRASGPFYEQYF.

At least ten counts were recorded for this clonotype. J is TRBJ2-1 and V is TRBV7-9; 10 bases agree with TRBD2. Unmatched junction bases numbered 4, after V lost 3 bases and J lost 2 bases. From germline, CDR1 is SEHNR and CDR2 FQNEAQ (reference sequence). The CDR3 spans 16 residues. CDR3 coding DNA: TGTGCCAGCAGCTTTTTTAGCGGGGGGCCCTACAATGAGCAGTTCTTC. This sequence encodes CASSFFSGGPYNEQFF.

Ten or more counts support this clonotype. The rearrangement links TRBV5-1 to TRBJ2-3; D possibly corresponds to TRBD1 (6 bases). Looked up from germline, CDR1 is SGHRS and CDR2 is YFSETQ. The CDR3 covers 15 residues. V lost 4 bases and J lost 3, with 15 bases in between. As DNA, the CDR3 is TGCGCCAGCAGCGTTTCCACAGGGAAGACAGATACGCAGTATTTT. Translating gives CASSVSTGKTDTQYF. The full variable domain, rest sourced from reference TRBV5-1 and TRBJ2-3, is KAGVTQTPRYLIKTRGQQVTLSCSPISGHRSVSWYQQTPGQGLQFLFEYFSETQRNKGNFPGRFSGRQFSNSRSEMNVSTLELGDSALYLCASSVSTGKTDTQYFGPGTRLTVL.

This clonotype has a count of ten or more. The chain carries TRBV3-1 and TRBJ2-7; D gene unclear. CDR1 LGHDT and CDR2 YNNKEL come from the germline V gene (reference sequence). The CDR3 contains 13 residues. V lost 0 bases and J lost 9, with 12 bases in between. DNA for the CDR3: TGTGCCAGCAGCCAAGATCTTACCGGACGGCAGTACTTC. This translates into CASSQDLTGRQYF.

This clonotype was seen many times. The CDR3 here is CAIGENGGIQYF. The CDR3 DNA is TGTGCCATCGGGGAAAACGGTGGCATTCAGTACTTC. The chain combines TRBV10-3 with TRBJ2-4; D remains ambiguous. Trimming left V 8 bases short and J 9 bases short, with 14 bases between. There are 12 residues in the CDR3. The V gene's germline CDR1 is ENHRY and CDR2 SYGVKD.

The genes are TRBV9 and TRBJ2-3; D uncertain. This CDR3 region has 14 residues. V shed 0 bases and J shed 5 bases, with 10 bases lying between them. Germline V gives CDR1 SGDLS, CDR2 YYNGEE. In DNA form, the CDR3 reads TGTGCCAGCAGCGTAGCTGTGGGAAAAGATACGCAGTATTTT. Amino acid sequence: CASSVAVGKDTQYF. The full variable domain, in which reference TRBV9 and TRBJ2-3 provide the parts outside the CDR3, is DSGVTQTPKHLITATGQRVTLRCSPRSGDLSVYWYQQSLDQGLQFLIQYYNGEERAKGNILERFSAQQFPDLHSELNLSSLELGDSALYFCASSVAVGKDTQYFGPGTRLTVL.

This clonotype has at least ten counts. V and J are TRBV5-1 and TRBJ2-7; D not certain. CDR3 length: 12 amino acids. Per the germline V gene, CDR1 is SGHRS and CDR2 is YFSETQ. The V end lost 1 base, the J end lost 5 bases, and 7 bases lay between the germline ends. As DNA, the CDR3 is TGCGCCAGCAGCTTGATGGGTAACGAGCAGTACTTC. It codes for CASSLMGNEQYF.

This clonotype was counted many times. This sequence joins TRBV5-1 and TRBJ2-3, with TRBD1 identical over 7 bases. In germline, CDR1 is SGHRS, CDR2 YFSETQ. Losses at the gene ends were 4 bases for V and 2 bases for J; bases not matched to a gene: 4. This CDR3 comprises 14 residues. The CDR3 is CASSQGEPTDTQYF. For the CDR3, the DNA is TGCGCCAGCAGCCAGGGGGAGCCCACAGATACGCAGTATTTT.

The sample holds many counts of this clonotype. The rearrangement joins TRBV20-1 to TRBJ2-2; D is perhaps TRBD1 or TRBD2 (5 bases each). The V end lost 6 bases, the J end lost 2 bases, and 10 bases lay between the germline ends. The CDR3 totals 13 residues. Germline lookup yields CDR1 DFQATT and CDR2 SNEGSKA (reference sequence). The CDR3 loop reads CSAKGPNTGELFF. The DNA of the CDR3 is TGCAGTGCAAAGGGACCCAACACCGGGGAGCTGTTTTTT.